These T cell receptor beta chains were read from a single sample in a study of radiation and T cells in renal cell carcinoma. Clones were sequenced by immunoSEQ multiplex PCR, and TCRdb holds only the in-frame ones, with some missing. The data show roughly 130,000 clones, with approximately 90% seen just once and 5.8% held by the top ten. The source was blood, collected from a patient whose treatment included radiotherapy and nephrectomy. Receptors were obtained from a woman aged 70-85 years with renal cell carcinoma. The CDR3 runs from the conserved cysteine through the conserved F or W. The order of the fields is CDR3 protein, CDR3 DNA, V gene, J gene, D gene, clone size. D genes are given only for firm matches. Not all rows give a size; the values are once, few, many and, for expanded clones, a class.

cdr3_aa: CASSLAGGSTDTQYF
cdr3_nt: TGCGCCAGCAGCTTGGCCGGCGGATCCACAGATACGCAGTATTTT
v_call: TRBV5-1
j_call: TRBJ2-3
d_call: -
clone_size: -

cdr3_aa: CASSFRTSGSNEQFF
cdr3_nt: TGTGCCAGCAGCTTTAGGACTAGCGGGAGCAATGAGCAGTTCTTC
v_call: TRBV11-3
j_call: TRBJ2-1
d_call: TRBD2
clone_size: -

cdr3_aa: CATSRGQLNEKLFF
cdr3_nt: TGTGCCACCAGCAGGGGACAGTTAAATGAAAAACTGTTTTTT
v_call: TRBV15
j_call: TRBJ1-4
d_call: TRBD1
clone_size: -

cdr3_aa: CASSQELEGIGEQYF
cdr3_nt: TGCGCCAGCAGCCAAGAATTGGAGGGGATCGGCGAGCAGTACTTC
v_call: TRBV4-3
j_call: TRBJ2-7
d_call: -
clone_size: -

cdr3_aa: CASSESSFGNQPQHF
cdr3_nt: TGTGCCAGCAGTGAATCCTCTTTTGGCAATCAGCCCCAGCATTTT
v_call: TRBV25-1
j_call: TRBJ1-5
d_call: -
clone_size: -

cdr3_aa: CASSRDPTGANVLTF
cdr3_nt: TGTGCCAGCAGTAGAGACCCCACTGGGGCCAACGTCCTGACTTTC
v_call: TRBV6-5
j_call: TRBJ2-6
d_call: -
clone_size: once

cdr3_aa: CASSHGQGAAGAEAFF
cdr3_nt: TGTGCCAGCAGTCACGGACAGGGGGCGGCAGGTGCTGAAGCTTTCTTT
v_call: TRBV27
j_call: TRBJ1-1
d_call: TRBD1
clone_size: -

cdr3_aa: CAWSVGQGASWAFF
cdr3_nt: TGTGCCTGGAGTGTAGGACAGGGTGCCTCTTGGGCTTTCTTT
v_call: TRBV30
j_call: TRBJ1-1
d_call: TRBD1
clone_size: few

cdr3_aa: CATSIGGRPGPQHF
cdr3_nt: TGTGCCACCAGCATCGGAGGGAGGCCCGGGCCCCAGCATTTT
v_call: TRBV15
j_call: TRBJ1-5
d_call: -
clone_size: -

cdr3_aa: CASCFRGSSPLHF
cdr3_nt: TGTGCCAGCTGTTTCAGGGGGAGTTCACCCCTCCACTTT
v_call: TRBV6-5
j_call: TRBJ1-6
d_call: TRBD1
clone_size: -

cdr3_aa: CASSVTAGGNQPQHF
cdr3_nt: TGTGCCAGCTCAGTTACTGCCGGGGGTAATCAGCCCCAGCATTTT
v_call: TRBV6-5
j_call: TRBJ1-5
d_call: -
clone_size: -

cdr3_aa: CASSTPGRGKLFF
cdr3_nt: TGTGCCAGCAGCACTCCAGGACGTGGAAAACTGTTTTTT
v_call: TRBV11-2
j_call: TRBJ1-4
d_call: -
clone_size: few

cdr3_aa: CASSEGTAVTQYF
cdr3_nt: TGTGCCAGCAGTGAAGGGACAGCGGTTACGCAGTATTTT
v_call: TRBV6-1
j_call: TRBJ2-3
d_call: -
clone_size: -

cdr3_aa: CAWSARWRGNQPQHF
cdr3_nt: TGTGCCTGGAGTGCCCGATGGAGGGGCAATCAGCCCCAGCATTTT
v_call: TRBV30
j_call: TRBJ1-5
d_call: -
clone_size: -

cdr3_aa: CASSLLRDRKPDTQYF
cdr3_nt: TGCGCCAGCAGCTTGCTCCGGGACAGAAAACCAGATACGCAGTATTTT
v_call: TRBV5-1
j_call: TRBJ2-3
d_call: TRBD1
clone_size: -

cdr3_aa: CASSQELPLTGGYGYTF
cdr3_nt: TGCGCCAGCAGCCAAGAATTACCCTTGACAGGGGGCTATGGCTACACCTTC
v_call: TRBV4-3
j_call: TRBJ1-2
d_call: TRBD1
clone_size: -

cdr3_aa: CASSVAGQGAFGTQYF
cdr3_nt: TGTGCCAGCAGCGTAGCGGGACAGGGGGCCTTTGGAACCCAGTACTTC
v_call: TRBV9
j_call: TRBJ2-5
d_call: TRBD1
clone_size: -

cdr3_aa: CASSSRDGDQPQHF
cdr3_nt: TGTGCCAGCAGTTCCCGGGACGGTGATCAGCCCCAGCATTTT
v_call: TRBV7-9
j_call: TRBJ1-5
d_call: -
clone_size: -

cdr3_aa: CASSQGRDRDTEAFF
cdr3_nt: TGCGCCAGCAGCCAAGGAAGGGACAGGGACACTGAAGCTTTCTTT
v_call: TRBV4-3
j_call: TRBJ1-1
d_call: TRBD1
clone_size: few

cdr3_aa: CASRFGINYGYTF
cdr3_nt: TGTGCCAGCAGATTCGGCATTAACTATGGCTACACCTTC
v_call: TRBV6-1
j_call: TRBJ1-2
d_call: -
clone_size: -

cdr3_aa: CASSLGQAQETQYF
cdr3_nt: TGTGCTAGCAGCTTAGGGCAGGCTCAAGAGACCCAGTACTTC
v_call: TRBV7-7
j_call: TRBJ2-5
d_call: -
clone_size: -

cdr3_aa: CASRGGGGSQPQHF
cdr3_nt: TGTGCCAGCCGCGGAGGAGGGGGCAGCCAGCCCCAGCATTTT
v_call: TRBV6-5
j_call: TRBJ1-5
d_call: TRBD1
clone_size: -

cdr3_aa: CASSVGGQGNEKLFF
cdr3_nt: TGTGCCAGCAGCGTAGGGGGACAGGGTAATGAAAAACTGTTTTTT
v_call: TRBV9
j_call: TRBJ1-4
d_call: TRBD1
clone_size: -

cdr3_aa: CASRLASGAKYEQYF
cdr3_nt: TGCGCCAGCAGACTAGCTAGCGGGGCCAAATACGAGCAGTACTTC
v_call: TRBV5-1
j_call: TRBJ2-7
d_call: TRBD2
clone_size: -

cdr3_aa: CASSLAGENYGYTF
cdr3_nt: TGCGCCAGCAGCCTCGCGGGGGAGAACTATGGCTACACCTTC
v_call: TRBV5-1
j_call: TRBJ1-2
d_call: -
clone_size: -

cdr3_aa: CASSIKWARTEAFF
cdr3_nt: TGTGCCAGTAGTATTAAGTGGGCGCGGACTGAAGCTTTCTTT
v_call: TRBV19
j_call: TRBJ1-1
d_call: -
clone_size: -

cdr3_aa: CASSGDSGELFF
cdr3_nt: TGTGCCAGCAGTGGGGATTCCGGGGAGCTGTTTTTT
v_call: TRBV2
j_call: TRBJ2-2
d_call: -
clone_size: -

cdr3_aa: CASSVVSDVLVEQFF
cdr3_nt: TGTGCCAGCAGCGTAGTTTCGGATGTACTGGTCGAGCAGTTCTTC
v_call: TRBV9
j_call: TRBJ2-1
d_call: -
clone_size: -

cdr3_aa: CASSLEATSGVSYNEQFF
cdr3_nt: TGCGCCAGCAGCTTGGAAGCAACTAGCGGGGTGTCCTACAATGAGCAGTTCTTC
v_call: TRBV5-1
j_call: TRBJ2-1
d_call: TRBD2
clone_size: -